This T cell receptor beta chain came from a study of shared clonotypes between healthy human individuals. Study at large: Each donor's CD8 memory used one plate, CD8 naive two, each CD4 subset three.

CDR1 is KGHSH, CDR2 LQKENI, per germline. The CDR3 covers 16 residues. Trimming took 2 bases from V and 5 from J, leaving 16 bases between them. The data were produced by immunoSEQ multiplex PCR, yet TCRdb's version contains in-frame clones alone and is incomplete. The top ten hold roughly 0.65% of the sample, which has about 1.1 million clones, about 80% seen once. V usage is TRBV18 and J usage is TRBJ2-1; weak D call: TRBD2 (5 bases). The origin of this receptor is a man aged 18 to 30 in good health. Some clones in this sample may be carry-over from other donors' samples. What was sequenced was memory CD4+ T cells from PBMCs. As for subset: CD45RA-negative fraction. The CDR3 sequence is CASSPIFGLTNNEQFF. The CDR3 nucleotides are TGTGCCAGCTCACCAATTTTCGGACTTACGAACAATGAGCAGTTCTTC.